The sequence of this T cell receptor beta chain was determined in a study of shared clonotypes between healthy human individuals. TCRdb's table, derived via immunoSEQ multiplex PCR, lists solely in-frame clones and lacks some. The sample lists a few million clones; just under 95% were seen once. CDR3 size: 16 residues. In germline, CDR1 is LGHNA, CDR2 YSLEER. V shed 0 bases, J shed 6 bases, and the junction held 7 bases outside the gene matches. CD45RO-negative, CCR7-positively selected cells formed the naive CD8 fraction, excluding terminally differentiated effector memory CD45RA+ cells. The receptor was isolated from a man aged 18 to 29 in good health. Some clones in this sample may be carry-over from other donors' samples. The sequenced sample was naive CD8+ T cells from PBMCs. The V call is TRBV4-3, the J call TRBJ1-4; 7 positions agree with TRBD1. The CDR3: CASSQDQTGTDEKLFF. In DNA form, the CDR3 reads TGCGCCAGCAGCCAAGACCAGACAGGGACCGATGAAAAACTGTTTTTT.